This TCR beta chain was recorded in a study of beta chain features in type 1 diabetes. The germline gives CDR1 SGHTS, CDR2 YDEGEE. The CDR3 extends over 13 amino acids. The V end lost 3 bases, the J end lost 3 bases, and 9 bases lay between the germline ends. Expressed TCRB transcripts were sequenced because the isolated RNA had all been reverse transcribed beforehand. Repertoires were generated with immunoSEQ multiplex PCR, while TCRdb's copy carries only in-frame clones and drops some. The data show some 200,000 clones, 11% seen once. This receptor was taken from a man aged 18 to 35 in good health. The sequenced material came from central memory CD4+ T cells from blood. The V call is TRBV5-8, the J call TRBJ2-5; no definite D call. Here the CDR3 reads CASSYDFKETQYF. DNA of the CDR3: TGTGCCAGCAGCTATGACTTTAAAGAGACCCAGTACTTC. Based on the CDR3 plus reference TRBV5-8 and TRBJ2-5, the full variable domain is EAGVTQSPTHLIKTRGQQATLRCSPISGHTSVYWYQQALGLGLQFLLWYDEGEERNRGNFPPRFSGRQFPNYSSELNVNALELEDSALYLCASSYDFKETQYFGPGTRLLVL.